This T cell receptor (beta chain) was captured by sequencing in a study of early T cells in non-severe SARS-CoV-2 infection. For the study at large: Sequencing input comprised bulk RNA from unsorted whole blood; chain pairing was not available. Broader study findings: Comparison of clonotypes with VDJdb favored anti-spike CD8 responses while missing private and CD4 specificities.

This clonotype has just a few counts. Its cognate antigen is unknown. Researchers attached unique molecular identifiers to individual cDNA molecules. TCRdb re-derived calls from the 5' RACE reads in MiXCR, one entry per CDR3 protein. The sample contains more than 85,000 distinct CDR3 sequences, over 10% of which appear only once. V lost 7 bases and J lost 0; bases outside the gene matches: 4. This CDR3 region has 13 residues. Germline lookup yields CDR1 DFQATT and CDR2 SNEGSKA (reference sequence). The sequence derives from an adult who was a healthcare worker with PCR-confirmed SARS-CoV-2 infection or an uninfected control (not recorded which). The source material was whole blood. V gene TRBV20-1 combines with J gene TRBJ2-3; TRBD2 aligns across 7 bases. CDR3 protein: CSVLAASTDTQYF. The CDR3 DNA reads as TGCAGTGTGCTAGCGGCTAGCACAGATACGCAGTATTTT.